This T cell receptor (beta chain) was observed in a study of cytomegalovirus exposure and HLA in healthy donors. Study results and limitations: Excluded were some V segments that proved indistinguishable, including TRBV6-2 and TRBV6-3. Some highly shared sequence variants likely arose as a pipeline artifact.

60 Vbeta and 13 Jbeta primers were used in PCR. Profiling relied on immunoSEQ multiplex PCR, and the TCRdb table lists in-frame clones only, not all of them. This sample has tens of thousands of clones; around 68% occur once, and the top ten carry 15% to 20%. Trimming cost V 6 bases and J 7 bases; bases outside gene matches: 5. CDR3 length equals 12 residues. Germline V CDR1 and CDR2: MDHEN, SYDVKM. Comments on this clone: Its specificity is unknown.

The sequence was obtained from a man aged 35-49 years in good health and CMV-seropositive. What was sequenced was PBMCs. The J gene is TRBJ2-7, the V gene TRBV28; TRBD1 matches 8 bases. CDR3 sequence (DNA): TGTGCCAGCAGGGGGACAGGCTTGGAGCAGTACTTC. It encodes CASRGTGLEQYF.